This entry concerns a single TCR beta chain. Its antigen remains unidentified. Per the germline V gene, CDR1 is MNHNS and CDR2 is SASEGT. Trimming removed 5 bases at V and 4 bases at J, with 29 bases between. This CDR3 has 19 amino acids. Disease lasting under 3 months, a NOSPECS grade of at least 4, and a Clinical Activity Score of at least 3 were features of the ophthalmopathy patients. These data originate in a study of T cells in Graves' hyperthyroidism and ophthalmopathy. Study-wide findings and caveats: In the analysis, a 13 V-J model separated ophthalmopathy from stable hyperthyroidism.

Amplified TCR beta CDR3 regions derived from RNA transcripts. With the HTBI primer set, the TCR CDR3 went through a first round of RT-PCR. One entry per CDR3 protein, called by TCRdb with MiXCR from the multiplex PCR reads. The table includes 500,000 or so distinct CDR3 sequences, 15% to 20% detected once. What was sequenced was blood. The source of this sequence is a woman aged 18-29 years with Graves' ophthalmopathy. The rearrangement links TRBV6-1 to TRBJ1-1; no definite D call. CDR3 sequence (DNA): TGTGCCAGCAGTCGTAACAGTGCCTGGGGTGCCGGACTAGGCACTGAAGCTTTCTTT. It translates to CASSRNSAWGAGLGTEAFF.